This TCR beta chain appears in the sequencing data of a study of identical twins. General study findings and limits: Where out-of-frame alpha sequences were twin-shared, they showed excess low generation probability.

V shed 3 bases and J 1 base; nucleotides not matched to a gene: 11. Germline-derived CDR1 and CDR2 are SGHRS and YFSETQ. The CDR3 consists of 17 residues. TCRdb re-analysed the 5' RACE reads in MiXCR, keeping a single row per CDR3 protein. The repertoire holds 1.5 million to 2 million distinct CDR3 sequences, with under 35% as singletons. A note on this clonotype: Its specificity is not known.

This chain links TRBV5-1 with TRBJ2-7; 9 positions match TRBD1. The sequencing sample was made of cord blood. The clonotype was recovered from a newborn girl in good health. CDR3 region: CASSWAPGQGRSYEQYF. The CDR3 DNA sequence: TGCGCCAGCAGCTGGGCGCCGGGACAGGGTAGATCCTACGAGCAGTACTTC.